The 7 T cell receptor beta chains presented below share a single source sample, sequenced in a study of memory CD4+ T cells and cytomegalovirus serostatus (dated by TCRdb to about 2019). Library method: the immunoSEQ multiplex PCR assay. This is the immuneACCESS table as TCRdb keeps it, with only in-frame sequences that have V and J called. A part of the clones is gone; compared with another copy, unresolved V genes explain less than half, and the rest is unexplained. This sample comprises about 52,000 clones, 60% to 80% of them detected only once. The ten largest clones represent about 0.8% of the sample. A FACSAria II was used to sort memory CD4+ T cells, defined as single viable CD3+CD4+CD8-CD45RO+ cells. Material for sequencing was memory CD4+ T cells from blood. The receptor set was obtained from an adult in good health and CMV-seronegative.

The chain combines TRBV7-9 with TRBJ1-6, with TRBD1 identical over 7 bases. The CDR3 is 16 amino acids. V shed 1 base and J 5 bases; nucleotides not matched to a gene: 5. Germline CDR1 and CDR2: SEHNR and FQNEAQ (reference sequence). The CDR3 DNA reads as TGTGCCAGCAGCTTAGACAGGACAGGAGATAATTCACCCCTCCACTTT. This sequence encodes CASSLDRTGDNSPLHF.

This sequence joins TRBV5-8 and TRBJ2-3, with 8 bases fitting TRBD2. The J segment lost 2 bases and the V segment lost 0 bases, leaving 5 bases of the junction unmatched. This CDR3 has 16 amino acids. Germline CDR1 and CDR2: SGHTS and YDEGEE. The CDR3 reads CASSLARGGSTDTQYF. The CDR3 nucleotides are TGTGCCAGCAGCTTGGCCCGGGGGGGCTCCACAGATACGCAGTATTTT.

V is TRBV7-2 and J is TRBJ2-2, with D possibly matching TRBD1 (5 bases). CDR3 length: 17 amino acids. Germline V CDR1 and CDR2: SGHTA, FQGNSA. V was shortened by 5 bases and J by 5 bases, with 21 bases between the two germline ends. CDR3 nucleotides: TGTGCCAGCAGCCGAGACAGCCGCGACCGGTGGACCGGGGAGCTGTTTTTT. Amino acids: CASSRDSRDRWTGELFF.

This rearrangement joins TRBV10-3 to TRBJ1-1; no clear D. Germline assignment: CDR1 ENHRY and CDR2 SYGVKD. Trimming cost V 6 bases and J 1 base, with 9 bases left between them. The CDR3 spans 13 residues. CDR3 in amino acids: CAISRGSNTEAFF. DNA of the CDR3: TGTGCCATCAGCAGAGGATCGAACACTGAAGCTTTCTTT.

The rearrangement joins TRBV2 to TRBJ1-3, with 7 bases identical to TRBD1. Unmatched junction bases numbered 6, after V lost 5 bases and J lost 2 bases. This CDR3 spans 15 amino acids. Germline lookup yields CDR1 SNHLY and CDR2 FYNNEI. In DNA, the CDR3 is TGTGCCAGCAGTCCCGAGGGGGCCGCTGGAAACACCATATATTTT. This sequence encodes CASSPEGAAGNTIYF.

The chain combines TRBV6-1 with TRBJ1-2; D is perhaps TRBD1 (6 bases). V was clipped by 3 bases and J by 6 bases, with 11 bases between them. The V gene's germline CDR1 is MNHNS and CDR2 SASEGT. The CDR3 length is 13 residues. CDR3 nucleotide sequence: TGTGCCAGCAGTGACAGGGGAGAGGATGGCTACACCTTC. This translates into CASSDRGEDGYTF.

This clone was seen only once. The rearrangement links TRBV6-5 to TRBJ1-1, with a tentative D call TRBD1 (5 bases). Germline CDR1 and CDR2: MNHEY and SVGAGI. V was cut by 6 bases and J by 10 bases, with 15 bases left in between. The CDR3 covers 12 residues. The CDR3 sequence: CASSQGGLGAFF. Written as DNA, the CDR3 is TGTGCCAGCAGCCAGGGAGGGCTTGGAGCTTTCTTT.